A selection of T cell receptor beta chains follows, all from one sample in a study of spatial heterogeneity in lung cancer. In TCRdb, the 5' RACE reads were re-called with MiXCR into one record per CDR3 protein. The sample gives approximately 9,400 distinct CDR3 sequences, 12% of which show up once; around 13% is in the top ten. The material was lung tumor tissue, obtained at surgery. The receptor source for this set is a female donor with early-stage non-small cell lung cancer. CDR3s include the opening cysteine and the closing phenylalanine or tryptophan. The D gene is left open where the match is weak. The listing skips clone size in some rows; elsewhere it reads once, few, many or a size class.

TRBV20-1	NA	TRBD1	14	TRBJ2-7	CSARTRQGLDEQYF	TGCAGTGCTAGAACTAGACAGGGTCTCGACGAGCAGTACTTC
TRBV7-2	NA	TRBD1	12	TRBJ2-7	CASSTTGIEQYF	TGTGCCAGCAGCACGACAGGGATCGAGCAGTACTTC
TRBV5-4	NA	TRBD2	17	TRBJ2-2	CASSPRLAGGRVGELFF	TGTGCCAGCAGCCCCCGGTTAGCGGGGGGGCGGGTCGGGGAACTGTTTTTT
TRBV20-1	many	TRBD2	16	TRBJ2-3	CSARAIRSGGQDTQYF	TGCAGTGCTAGAGCCATTAGGAGCGGGGGGCAGGATACGCAGTATTTT
TRBV5-6	few	TRBD1	14	TRBJ1-2	CASSQTGVVYGYTF	TGTGCCAGCAGCCAGACAGGGGTGGTCTATGGCTACACCTTC
TRBV6-1	NA	TRBD2	18	TRBJ2-2	CASSPRTSNWPNTGELFF	TGTGCCAGCAGTCCCCGGACTAGCAATTGGCCCAACACCGGGGAGCTGTTTTTT
TRBV4-3	many	NA	15	TRBJ1-2	CASSQDLGGRVGYTF	TGCGCCAGCAGCCAAGATCTTGGAGGGAGGGTTGGCTACACCTTC
TRBV28	NA	NA	18	TRBJ2-7	CASSLKFSAVHHFYEQYF	TGTGCCAGCAGTTTAAAATTCTCGGCAGTTCACCATTTCTACGAGCAGTACTTC
TRBV4-1	few	TRBD2	16	TRBJ2-3	CASSQDPGGGTDTQYF	TGCGCCAGCAGCCAAGATCCCGGCGGGGGAACAGATACGCAGTATTTT
TRBV6-1	few	TRBD1	18	TRBJ1-2	CASSARIRTGKANYGYTF	TGTGCCAGCAGTGCCCGAATCAGGACAGGGAAGGCTAACTATGGCTACACCTTC
TRBV12-3/TRBV12-4	NA	TRBD1	16	TRBJ2-2	CASSLAGTGNTGELFF	TGTGCCAGCAGTTTAGCGGGGACAGGGAACACCGGGGAGCTGTTTTTT
TRBV5-8	many	TRBD1	17	TRBJ2-6	CASSYYRGYSGANVLTF	TGTGCCAGCAGCTACTACAGGGGGTACTCTGGGGCCAACGTCCTGACTTTC
TRBV6-6	medium-sized	TRBD1	14	TRBJ2-5	CASGATGGQETQYF	TGTGCCAGCGGGGCTACAGGGGGACAAGAGACCCAGTACTTC
TRBV19	NA	NA	15	TRBJ1-2	CASSGSRGRAHGYTF	TGTGCCAGTAGCGGGAGCCGGGGGAGGGCGCATGGCTACACCTTC
TRBV6-5	many	NA	15	TRBJ1-5	CASSYSAGVNQPQHF	TGTGCCAGCAGTTACTCGGCAGGGGTCAATCAGCCCCAGCATTTT
TRBV19	medium-sized	NA	16	TRBJ2-2	CASTQRRVTNTGELFF	TGTGCCAGTACCCAGAGAAGGGTAACGAACACCGGGGAGCTGTTTTTT
TRBV10-3	many	TRBD1	15	TRBJ1-1	CAIRVGLDRDTEAFF	TGTGCCATCAGAGTGGGTCTGGACAGGGACACTGAAGCTTTCTTT
TRBV12-3/TRBV12-4	NA	TRBD2	16	TRBJ2-3	CASSHRLAGTTDTQYF	TGTGCCAGCAGTCACCGACTAGCGGGGACGACAGATACGCAGTATTTT
TRBV27	NA	NA	12	TRBJ1-1	CASSLGTGRAFF	TGTGCCAGCAGTTTGGGGACGGGGCGAGCTTTCTTT
TRBV4-1	NA	TRBD2	17	TRBJ2-1	CASSQGPRAGGYNEQFF	TGCGCCAGCAGCCAAGGGCCGAGAGCGGGAGGCTACAATGAGCAGTTCTTC
TRBV19	many	TRBD1	17	TRBJ1-5	CASSSPRQGISNQPQHF	TGTGCCAGTAGTAGTCCGAGACAGGGGATTTCCAATCAGCCCCAGCATTTT
TRBV28	many	NA	14	TRBJ1-3	CASNLNGALNTIYF	TGTGCCAGCAACCTCAATGGGGCCTTAAACACCATATATTTT
TRBV28	many	NA	12	TRBJ2-5	CASSRREETQYF	TGTGCCAGCAGTCGCAGGGAAGAGACCCAGTACTTC
TRBV12-3/TRBV12-4	many	TRBD1	15	TRBJ1-5	CASSFGDRGSQPQHF	TGTGCCAGCAGTTTCGGGGACAGGGGAAGTCAGCCCCAGCATTTT
TRBV20-1	medium-sized	NA	14	TRBJ1-2	CSAPTQGLNYGYTF	TGCAGTGCCCCAACGCAGGGACTAAACTATGGCTACACCTTC
TRBV5-6	NA	NA	16	TRBJ2-6	CASSLDVTSGANVLTF	TGTGCCAGCAGCCTGGACGTCACATCTGGGGCCAACGTCCTGACTTTC
TRBV5-1	many	NA	13	TRBJ2-7	CASSWDKAYEQYF	TGCGCCAGCAGCTGGGACAAAGCCTACGAGCAGTACTTC
TRBV29-1	medium-sized	NA	14	TRBJ2-1	CSVILALTYNEQFF	TGCAGCGTTATTCTAGCGTTAACCTACAATGAGCAGTTCTTC
TRBV9	NA	TRBD2	16	TRBJ2-3	CASSARLAGVGDTQYF	TGTGCCAGCAGCGCCAGACTAGCGGGAGTAGGAGATACGCAGTATTTT
TRBV7-2	many	NA	16	TRBJ1-1	CASSLLPWGSRAEAFF	TGTGCCAGCAGCTTATTACCGTGGGGGAGTAGGGCTGAAGCTTTCTTT
TRBV5-6	NA	NA	13	TRBJ1-1	CASSLLVVAEAFF	TGTGCCAGCAGCTTGTTGGTGGTGGCTGAAGCTTTCTTT
TRBV14	many	NA	14	TRBJ2-1	CASSQVGDYNEQFF	TGTGCCAGCAGCCAAGTGGGGGACTACAATGAGCAGTTCTTC
TRBV6-6	NA	NA	11	TRBJ1-1	CASSPNTEAFF	TGTGCCAGCAGTCCTAATACTGAAGCTTTCTTT
TRBV7-2	few	TRBD1	18	TRBJ1-3	CASSLYPGTGVSGNTIYF	TGTGCCAGCAGCTTGTACCCCGGGACAGGGGTTTCTGGAAACACCATATATTTT
TRBV9	many	NA	14	TRBJ2-6	CASSVGQTMGVLTF	TGTGCCAGCAGCGTAGGACAGACGATGGGCGTCCTGACTTTC
TRBV10-3	few	TRBD2	17	TRBJ2-1	CAISGTSGTRRTDEQFF	TGTGCCATCAGTGGAACCTCCGGGACTAGGAGAACCGATGAGCAGTTCTTC
TRBV5-1	few	TRBD2	15	TRBJ2-5	CASSLTSGFQETQYF	TGCGCCAGCAGCTTGACTAGCGGTTTTCAAGAGACCCAGTACTTC
TRBV5-4	few	NA	15	TRBJ2-7	CASSARLGAVYEQYF	TGTGCCAGCAGTGCGAGGCTGGGGGCAGTTTACGAGCAGTACTTC
TRBV10-2	few	TRBD1	13	TRBJ2-1	CASSVDRWNEQFF	TGCGCCAGCAGCGTGGACAGGTGGAATGAGCAGTTCTTC
TRBV5-1	NA	TRBD1	17	TRBJ1-3	CASRASSGTGNGNTIYF	TGCGCCAGCAGAGCTTCATCCGGGACAGGCAATGGAAACACCATATATTTT
TRBV18	many	NA	11	TRBJ2-3	CASSGLDTQYF	TGTGCCAGCTCGGGGCTCGATACGCAGTATTTT